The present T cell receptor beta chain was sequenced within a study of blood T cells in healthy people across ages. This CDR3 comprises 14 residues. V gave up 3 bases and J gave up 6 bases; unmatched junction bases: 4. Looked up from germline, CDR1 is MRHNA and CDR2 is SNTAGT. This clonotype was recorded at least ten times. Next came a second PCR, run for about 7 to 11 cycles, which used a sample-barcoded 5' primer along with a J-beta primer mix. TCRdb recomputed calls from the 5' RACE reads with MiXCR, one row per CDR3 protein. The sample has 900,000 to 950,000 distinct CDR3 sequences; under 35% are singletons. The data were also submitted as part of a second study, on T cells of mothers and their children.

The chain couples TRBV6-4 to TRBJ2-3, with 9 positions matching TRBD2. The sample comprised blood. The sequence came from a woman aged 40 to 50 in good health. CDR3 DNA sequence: TGTGCCAGCAGTGAAGTAGCGGGGGAGGATACGCAGTATTTT. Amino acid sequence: CASSEVAGEDTQYF.